This T cell receptor beta chain was observed in a study of shared clonotypes between healthy human individuals. Background on the study: Contributing individuals were a couple of females and a few males aged 18 to 49.

CD45RO-negative CD8 cells positively selected for CCR7 made up the naive population, which excluded terminally differentiated effector memory CD45RA+ cells. HIV-negative, healthy adults without recent acute infections or vaccinations were the donors. Each cell subset's genomic DNA was divided evenly among several immunoSEQ plates. Libraries were prepared by immunoSEQ multiplex PCR; TCRdb keeps only in-frame clonotypes and omits some of them. The table lists 600,000 or so clones, 95% to 98% of them singletons, with 0.25% to 0.35% in the top ten. The TCR comes from a man aged 25-45 years in good health. The sequenced sample consisted of naive CD8+ T cells sorted from blood.

The CDR3: CASSLNSFSEQYF. CDR3 sequence (DNA): TGTGCCAGCAGTTTAAATAGTTTCAGCGAGCAGTACTTC. The chain links TRBV28 to TRBJ2-7; unclear D gene. Germline values: CDR1 MDHEN, CDR2 SYDVKM. Deletions cut 2 bases from V and 6 bases from J, with 11 bases between. The CDR3 covers 13 residues.